The entry below gives a single T cell receptor (beta chain) sequence along with its context. The antigen is unknown. The sample, roughly 9.1 milliliters of peripheral blood, was drawn from each donor. This sample stems from a study of blood T cells in healthy people across ages. Germline-derived CDR1 and CDR2 are DFQATT and SNEGSKA (reference sequence). The CDR3 extends over 19 amino acids. With 0 bases clipped from V and 11 bases from J, the junction kept 27 bases outside the gene matches. Study-level results: Diversity figures derived from one million T cells were judged to underestimate the true value. As age increased, TCR beta diversity per million T cells fell in a roughly linear fashion. Comparison with aged donors showed that long-lived donors had more naive CD4+ cells and higher diversity.

The use of a sample-barcoded 5' primer and a J-beta primer mix characterized a second PCR of about 6 to 11 cycles. TCRdb independently ran MiXCR on the 5' RACE reads; one entry per CDR3 protein. The sample contains about a million distinct CDR3 sequences, around two fifths of which appear only once. The V gene is TRBV20-1, the J gene TRBJ2-5, with 7 bases fitting TRBD2. The clonotype comes from a man younger than 35 in good health. Material: blood. Here the CDR3 DNA reads TGCAGTGCTAGAGATTCAAGGTTCGTTCCGGGGGGACCGTCGAATGAGCAGTACTTC. Translation gives CSARDSRFVPGGPSNEQYF.